Listed below are T cell receptor beta chains from one sample, sequenced in a study of cytomegalovirus exposure and HLA in healthy donors. The protocol was immunoSEQ multiplex PCR, while the TCRdb copy is restricted to in-frame clones and leaves out a portion. This repertoire shows nearly 300,000 clones, roughly 90% found once; its top ten account for almost 4%. Material for sequencing was PBMCs. These receptors came from a man aged 35 to 55 in good health and CMV-seropositive. Both conserved end residues are part of each CDR3. Fields, in order: V gene, clone size, J gene, D gene, CDR3 protein, CDR3 DNA. The D gene is left open where the match is weak. Size is omitted from some rows. Given values are once, few, many or a class for expanded clones.

>TRBV29-1|once|TRBJ1-3|.
CSALRTASSGNTIYF
TGCAGCGCGCTACGGACAGCGAGCTCTGGAAACACCATATATTTT
>TRBV6-6|.|TRBJ1-4|TRBD1
CASSRPTGINEKLFF
TGTGCCAGCAGTCGCCCGACAGGGATTAATGAAAAACTGTTTTTT
>TRBV5-1|.|TRBJ2-3|.
CASSETQGLATQYF
TGCGCCAGCAGCGAGACACAGGGTTTGGCTACGCAGTATTTT
>TRBV19|.|TRBJ2-2|.
CASSPRRDSVYTGELFF
TGTGCCAGTAGTCCCCGTAGGGACTCAGTTTACACCGGGGAGCTGTTTTTT
>TRBV10-2|.|TRBJ2-2|.
CATWGHTNTGELFF
TGCGCCACATGGGGGCACACGAACACCGGGGAGCTGTTTTTT
>TRBV1|.|TRBJ2-2|.
CTSSQGRLAKNTGELFF
TGCACCAGCAGCCAAGGGCGGCTAGCGAAGAACACCGGGGAGCTGTTTTTT
>TRBV9|once|TRBJ2-7|TRBD1
CASSVGTGSAVYEQYF
TGTGCCAGCAGCGTCGGGACAGGGAGTGCGGTCTACGAGCAGTACTTC
>TRBV18|.|TRBJ2-1|TRBD2
CASSPLFVPSGIHNEQFF
TGTGCCAGCTCACCACTCTTTGTGCCTAGCGGGATCCACAATGAGCAGTTCTTC
>TRBV7-3|.|TRBJ2-7|.
CASSSTPGYEQYF
TGTGCCAGCAGCAGCACCCCCGGTTACGAGCAGTACTTC
>TRBV27|.|TRBJ2-1|.
CASSPTSPGNEQFF
TGTGCCAGCAGTCCGACTAGTCCGGGCAATGAGCAGTTCTTC
>TRBV6-1|.|TRBJ2-3|TRBD2
CASSEWVSGSTDTQYF
TGTGCCAGCAGTGAATGGGTTAGCGGGAGCACAGATACGCAGTATTTT
>TRBV10-3|.|TRBJ2-5|TRBD2
CAISDLGLADQETQYF
TGTGCCATCAGTGACCTGGGACTAGCCGACCAAGAGACCCAGTACTTC